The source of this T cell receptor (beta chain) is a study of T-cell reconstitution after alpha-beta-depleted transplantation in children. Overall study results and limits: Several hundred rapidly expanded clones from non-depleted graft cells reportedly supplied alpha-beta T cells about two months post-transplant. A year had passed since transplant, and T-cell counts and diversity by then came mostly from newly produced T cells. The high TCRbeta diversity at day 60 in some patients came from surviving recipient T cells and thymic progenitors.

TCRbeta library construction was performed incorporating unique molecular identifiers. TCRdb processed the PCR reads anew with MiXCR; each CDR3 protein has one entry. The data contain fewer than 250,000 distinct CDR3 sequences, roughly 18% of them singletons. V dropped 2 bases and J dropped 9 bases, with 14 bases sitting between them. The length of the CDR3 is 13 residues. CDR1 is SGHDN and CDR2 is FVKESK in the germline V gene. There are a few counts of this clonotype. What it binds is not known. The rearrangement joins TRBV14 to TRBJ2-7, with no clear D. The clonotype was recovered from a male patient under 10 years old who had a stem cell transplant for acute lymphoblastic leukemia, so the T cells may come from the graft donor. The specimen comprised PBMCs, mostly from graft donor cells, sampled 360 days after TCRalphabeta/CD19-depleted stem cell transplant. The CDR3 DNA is TGTGCCAGCAGCCAAATGGCGGCAGGCCTGCAGTACTTC. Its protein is CASSQMAAGLQYF.